This is a list of T cell receptor beta chains from one sample in a study of Graves' ophthalmopathy and Graves' hyperthyroidism. One entry per CDR3 protein results from TCRdb running MiXCR on the multiplex PCR reads. This sample has approximately 500,000 distinct CDR3 sequences, with roughly an eighth found just once. Material for sequencing was blood. These TCRs come from a woman younger than 45 with Graves' ophthalmopathy. CDR3s include the opening cysteine and the closing phenylalanine or tryptophan. A D gene is named only where the DNA matches it firmly. Size is stated for part of the rows, as once, few or many counts, or as a class when the clone is expanded.

len	abundance	d_gene	v_gene	j_gene	CDR3nt	CDR3aa
14	few	-	TRBV28	TRBJ2-7	TGTGCCAGCAGTTCCACACGACAGGTATCCGAGCAGTACTTC	CASSSTRQVSEQYF
15	-	-	TRBV6-1	TRBJ1-6	TGTGCCAGCACCGGCGGCAGGGTAGGAAATTCACCCCTCCACTTT	CASTGGRVGNSPLHF
14	many	-	TRBV10-2	TRBJ2-5	TGCGCCAGCAGGGAGGACTACGCGCGGGAGACCCAGTACTTC	CASREDYARETQYF
17	many	TRBD2	TRBV6-1	TRBJ2-5	TGTGCCAGCAGTGTAACTAGCGGGGGGGCCGGTGGAGAGACCCAGTACTTC	CASSVTSGGAGGETQYF
14	many	-	TRBV30	TRBJ1-3	TGTGCCTGGAGTGTAGGAGTGGCAGTAAACACCATATATTTT	CAWSVGVAVNTIYF
15	few	-	TRBV6-4	TRBJ2-7	TGTGCCAGCAGTGACCTTTATAACGGACTTTACGAGCAGTACTTC	CASSDLYNGLYEQYF
14	many	-	TRBV11-1	TRBJ2-7	TGTGCCAGCAGCTTGTACGGGGACACCTACGAGCAGTACTTC	CASSLYGDTYEQYF
16	many	-	TRBV6-1	TRBJ2-7	TGTGCCAGCACCCCATCCGCCGACTACATCTCCTACGAGCAGTACTTC	CASTPSADYISYEQYF
14	many	-	TRBV3-1	TRBJ1-1	TGTGCCAGCAGCCAAGAAGGCTCGAATAAAGTGGCTTTCTTT	CASSQEGSNKVAFF
14	many	-	TRBV7-2	TRBJ2-7	TGTGCCAGCAGCTTAGAATATCTCTCCTACGAGCAGTACTTC	CASSLEYLSYEQYF
11	many	-	TRBV29-1	TRBJ1-1	TGCAGCGTTGTGTCGGCCGAGAAAGCTTTCTTT	CSVVSAEKAFF
17	-	-	TRBV7-3	TRBJ1-5	TGTGCCAGCAGTCTCCCCGGGGGGACGTCGAGTAATCAGCCCCAGCATTTT	CASSLPGGTSSNQPQHF
13	many	-	TRBV28	TRBJ1-1	TGTGCCAGCAGTTTACCCGAGAACACTGAAGCTTTCTTT	CASSLPENTEAFF
15	few	-	TRBV6-5	TRBJ1-1	TGTGCCAGCAGTTACGGCGGGAACATGAACACTGAAGCTTTCTTT	CASSYGGNMNTEAFF
12	many	-	TRBV5-1	TRBJ2-7	TGCGCCAGCAGCGCCTTGGGACTGGAGCAGTACTTC	CASSALGLEQYF
14	many	-	TRBV19	TRBJ1-2	TGTGCCAGTAGTATAGACAACAGGGAGGGTGGCTACACCTTC	CASSIDNREGGYTF
14	many	TRBD1	TRBV7-2	TRBJ1-6	TGTGCCAGCAGCTCAAGACAGGGAGGTTCACCCCTCCACTTT	CASSSRQGGSPLHF
16	many	-	TRBV4-2	TRBJ1-2	TGTGCCAGCAGCCAATATTTGGTGGATAGGGACTATGGCTACACCTTC	CASSQYLVDRDYGYTF
18	many	-	TRBV28	TRBJ2-6	TGTGCCAGCAGTTTACGGGCGATAGGGTTTTCTGGGGCCAACGTCCTGACTTTC	CASSLRAIGFSGANVLTF
15	many	-	TRBV11-2	TRBJ1-2	TGTGCCAGCAGTTACCCTCGGGCCGGATGGTATGGCTACACCTTC	CASSYPRAGWYGYTF
14	-	-	TRBV20-1	TRBJ2-3	TGCAGTGCCCCCGCTAGAGTAGGCACAGATACGCAGTATTTT	CSAPARVGTDTQYF
12	few	-	TRBV3-1	TRBJ2-1	TGTGCCAGTAAGCCGTCCGGGAATGAGCAGTTCTTC	CASKPSGNEQFF
15	-	TRBD2	TRBV7-3	TRBJ2-5	TGTGCCAGCAGCTTTACTAGCGGGGCTCGGGAGACCCAGTACTTC	CASSFTSGARETQYF
18	many	TRBD2	TRBV20-1	TRBJ2-7	TGCAGTGCTAGAGATCGGATGGGGACTAGCGGTCCTTCCTACGAGCAGTACTTC	CSARDRMGTSGPSYEQYF
15	many	-	TRBV12-3/TRBV12-4	TRBJ1-1	TGTGCCAGCAGTAAAACCCGCAGGGGCTACACTGAAGCTTTCTTT	CASSKTRRGYTEAFF
14	many	-	TRBV11-2	TRBJ2-5	TGTGCCAGCAGCTTCGGGGCAGGAGGGGAGACCCAGTACTTC	CASSFGAGGETQYF
14	-	TRBD1	TRBV7-2	TRBJ2-7	TGTGCCAGCAGCTTAACACAGGGGATCTACGAGCAGTACTTC	CASSLTQGIYEQYF
12	many	-	TRBV19	TRBJ1-2	TGTGCCAGTAGTATGGTGGTTGGCGGCTACACCTTC	CASSMVVGGYTF
14	many	TRBD1	TRBV2	TRBJ2-7	TGTGCCACCCTAGAGGGGACAGGGGTCTACGAGCAGTACTTC	CATLEGTGVYEQYF
13	-	-	TRBV19	TRBJ2-5	TGTGCCAGTAGTATAGGGGGCGAGGAGACCCAGTACTTC	CASSIGGEETQYF
14	many	-	TRBV10-2	TRBJ1-1	TGCGCCAGCAGTGAATTCAGGGTCGGCACTGAAGCTTTCTTT	CASSEFRVGTEAFF